The T cell receptor (beta chain) under discussion was sequenced for a study of T-cell memory formation after mild COVID-19. Study-wide points: Second-wave clones peaking on day 37 lacked confirmed SARS-CoV-2 specificity.

The V gene's germline CDR1 is MNHEY and CDR2 SVGAGI. CDR3 length: 15 amino acids. Notes on this clonotype: Its antigen is undetermined. An end of the junction differs from the germline gene, which may be a read error.

MiXCR, applied by TCRdb to the 5' RACE reads, yields one record per CDR3 protein. The sample records some 260,000 distinct CDR3 sequences, about a sixth being singletons. The chain joins TRBV6-5 to TRBJ2-4; 8 bases line up with TRBD1. The sequence came from a man aged 18 to 29 who had mild COVID-19 (a few samples of this study predate the infection). Cell type and time point are not known. Sequences were obtained from PBMCs or a T cell subset sorted from them (not recorded which). This CDR3 is CSSSYSGQAGYIQYF. The CDR3 nucleotides read TGTTCCAGCAGTTACTCGGGACAGGCCGGGTACATTCAGTACTTC.